The clone carrying this T cell receptor beta chain was observed a single time. These data are taken from a study of blood T cell repertoires in COVID-19. Study-wide background: Samples taken during acute and convalescent COVID-19 were collected in the United States, Italy and Spain.

Source study methods: Estimation of nucleated cell counts relied on the amplification of reference gene primers. Produced via immunoSEQ multiplex PCR; TCRdb's table is partial and in-frame only. The D gene and trimming were derived from the DNA, and the V and J assignments and clone size from that table. Among about 100,000 clones listed, about 89% were seen once. Trimming removed 0 bases from V and 5 bases from J, with 9 bases in between. Germline V gene sequence: CDR1 SGHRS, CDR2 YFSETQ. CDR3 length: 15 residues. The TCR originated in a man aged 50 or older with active COVID-19. The chain carries TRBV5-1 and TRBJ1-6; D is possibly TRBD1 (6 bases). Sequenced sample: peripheral blood. CDR3 loop: CASSLAQGNNSPLHF. The CDR3 nucleotides are TGCGCCAGCAGCTTGGCGCAGGGGAATAATTCACCCCTCCACTTT.